This TCR beta chain was documented in a study of blood T cell repertoires in COVID-19. The V and J ends lost 5 bases and 1 base respectively, with 12 bases between them. The CDR3 covers 14 residues. CDR1 and CDR2 from the germline V gene are LNHDA and SQIVND (reference sequence). Only in-frame clones appear in the TCRdb table, and some are missing; sequencing was by immunoSEQ multiplex PCR. The sample holds roughly 120,000 clones, about four fifths seen once. The clonotype originates from a human donor in a cohort sampled during active COVID-19. The V and J genes are TRBV19 and TRBJ2-7; TRBD2 is a possible D gene (6 bases). The specimen was peripheral blood. CDR3 sequence reads: CASSDPGLSYEQYF. The CDR3 coding sequence is TGTGCCAGTAGTGACCCGGGACTGTCCTACGAGCAGTACTTC.